A single sample is the source of the 6 T cell receptor beta chains below, sequenced in a study of blood T cell repertoires in COVID-19. Sequencing was performed with immunoSEQ multiplex PCR; in TCRdb, only in-frame clones are kept and a portion is missing. The data contain about 240,000 clones, approximately 83% of them singletons. The sample consisted of peripheral blood. The receptors stem from a woman aged 25 to 45 who had recovered from COVID-19.

Written as DNA, the CDR3 is TGTGCCAGCAGTTTGGTCAGGGTTTCTTTATATGAGCAGTTCTTC. It codes for CASSLVRVSLYEQFF. The rearrangement uses TRBV27 and TRBJ2-1; perhaps TRBD1 as D (5 bases). The V end was cut by 3 bases, the J end by 8 bases, with 17 bases between. In germline, CDR1 is MNHEY, CDR2 SMNVEV (reference sequence). The CDR3 totals 15 residues.

The chain is built from TRBV15 and TRBJ1-1; TRBD1 might be the D (5 bases). With 0 bases removed from V and 5 bases from J, the gap between germline ends came to 13 bases. The germline V gene has CDR1 LNHNV and CDR2 YYDKDF (reference sequence). The CDR3 is made up of 15 amino acids. The CDR3 is CATSRDPRGATEAFF. Written as DNA, the CDR3 is TGTGCCACCAGCAGAGATCCTAGGGGCGCGACTGAAGCTTTCTTT.

This clone was observed a single time. This rearrangement joins TRBV19 to TRBJ2-5, with D uncertain. Deletions cut 6 bases from V and 2 bases from J, with 10 bases between. Germline CDR1 reads LNHDA; CDR2 reads SQIVND (reference sequence). The CDR3 totals 13 residues. CDR3 residues: CASSYSYQETQYF. CDR3 in DNA: TGTGCCAGTAGCTACAGCTATCAAGAGACCCAGTACTTC.

The genes are TRBV19 and TRBJ2-1; TRBD1 matches at 10 bases. This CDR3 spans 16 amino acids. J gave up 8 bases and V 5 bases, and 12 bases lay outside the gene matches. CDR1 and CDR2 from the germline V gene are LNHDA and SQIVND (reference sequence). The CDR3 DNA follows: TGTGCCAGTAGTCCTCAGAGGGGACAGGGGATCCATGAGCAGTTCTTC. This gives the protein CASSPQRGQGIHEQFF.

The chain recombines TRBV2 with TRBJ2-2; maybe TRBD2 (6 bases). Looked up from germline, CDR1 is SNHLY and CDR2 is FYNNEI. The CDR3 is 14 amino acids. The V and J ends lost 4 bases and 7 bases respectively, with 13 bases between them. The CDR3 DNA reads TGTGCCAGCAGTGTTGGAGGGAGTCACGGGGAGCTGTTTTTT. Translated: CASSVGGSHGELFF.

The rearrangement links TRBV12-3 or TRBV12-4 to TRBJ2-5; D gene unclear. The CDR3 runs to 12 residues. The germline V and J ends were trimmed by 0 bases and 7 bases, with 6 bases remaining between them. The CDR3 sequence: CASSLARGTQYF. CDR3 DNA: TGTGCCAGCAGTTTAGCGCGCGGGACCCAGTACTTC.